A single sample is the source of the 8 T cell receptor beta chains below, sequenced in a study of T-cell reconstitution after alpha-beta-depleted transplantation in children. The authors prepared the TCRbeta library with unique molecular identifiers. Each CDR3 protein gets one entry after TCRdb re-called the PCR reads with MiXCR. This sample has some 87,000 distinct CDR3 sequences, with roughly 15% found just once. The sequencing here drew on PBMCs, mostly from graft donor cells, taken 180 days after TCRalphabeta/CD19-depleted stem cell transplant. Every receptor here comes from a male patient between 2 and 9 years old who had a stem cell transplant for acute lymphoblastic leukemia, so the T cells may come from the graft donor.

This clonotype was found a few times. The chain has TRBV28 and TRBJ2-1; a possible D gene is TRBD2 (6 bases). Looked up from germline, CDR1 is MDHEN and CDR2 is SYDVKM. V was shortened by 5 bases and J by 2 bases, with 16 bases between the two germline ends. This CDR3 region has 16 residues. DNA of the CDR3: TGTGCCAGCAGTGCGATTCTCGGGAGAACCTACAATGAGCAGTTCTTC. Translation: CASSAILGRTYNEQFF.

In its sample, this clonotype was seen a few times. The chain links TRBV20-1 to TRBJ2-5; 11 nucleotides line up with TRBD2. The CDR3 totals 18 residues. Germline trimming cut 0 bases from V and 1 base from J; bases unmatched to any gene: 10. Germline-derived CDR1 and CDR2 are DFQATT and SNEGSKA (reference sequence). CDR3 DNA sequence: TGCAGTGCTAGAGATCAGGTAGCGGGGGGGCTACGCCAAGAGACCCAGTACTTC. It yields the protein CSARDQVAGGLRQETQYF.

This clonotype has just a few counts. The chain carries TRBV13 and TRBJ2-7; the D gene is possibly TRBD1 (7 bases). The V gene lost 3 bases and the J gene lost 4 bases, with 10 bases spanning the gap. The CDR3 totals 13 residues. Germline V CDR1 and CDR2: PRHDT, FYEKMQ (reference sequence). The CDR3 loop reads CASSLTGTYEQYF. The CDR3 coding sequence is TGTGCCAGCAGCTTGACAGGGACTTACGAGCAGTACTTC.

The sample holds a few counts of this clonotype. This chain connects TRBV7-9 to TRBJ2-3; 8 bases map to TRBD1. Germline V lookup: CDR1 SEHNR, CDR2 FQNEAQ (reference sequence). The CDR3 is 16 residues long. V gave up 5 bases and J gave up 3 bases; unmatched junction bases: 10. The CDR3 DNA is TGTGCCAGCAGCCCACGCCAGGACAGGGCGACAGATACGCAGTATTTT. It specifies CASSPRQDRATDTQYF. The full variable domain, with the rest looked up from reference TRBV7-9 and TRBJ2-3, is DTGVSQNPRHKITKRGQNVTFRCDPISEHNRLYWYRQTLGQGPEFLTYFQNEAQLEKSRLLSDRFSAERPKGSFSTLEIQRTEQGDSAMYLCASSPRQDRATDTQYFGPGTRLTVL.

This clonotype turned up a few times. The chain is built from TRBV27 and TRBJ2-2; 11 positions match TRBD2. Germline assignment: CDR1 MNHEY and CDR2 SMNVEV (reference sequence). The CDR3 loop spans 15 amino acids. J was trimmed by 4 bases and V by 3 bases; bases with no gene match: 1. This chain's CDR3 is CASSFLAGGTGELFF. The CDR3 nucleotides are TGTGCCAGCAGTTTTCTAGCGGGGGGCACCGGGGAGCTGTTTTTT.

The CDR3 reads CASSLAVSGLSNQPQHF. The CDR3 DNA is TGTGCCAGCAGCTTGGCCGTTTCAGGGCTTAGCAATCAGCCCCAGCATTTT. The chain couples TRBV5-5 to TRBJ1-5, with D maybe TRBD1 (5 bases). The germline V and J ends were trimmed by 0 bases and 0 bases, with 13 bases remaining between them. Germline loops: CDR1 SGHKS, CDR2 YYEKEE (reference sequence). This CDR3 spans 17 amino acids. Full variable domain (remainder filled in from reference TRBV5-5 and TRBJ1-5): DAGVTQSPTHLIKTRGQQVTLRCSPISGHKSVSWYQQVLGQGPQFIFQYYEKEERGRGNFPDRFSARQFPNYSSELNVNALLLGDSALYLCASSLAVSGLSNQPQHFGDGTRLSIL.

This CDR3 is CASSAEILAANTGELFF. The CDR3 coding sequence is TGCGCCAGCAGCGCCGAAATCTTAGCCGCGAACACCGGGGAGCTGTTTTTT. The V call is TRBV5-1, the J call TRBJ2-2; D gene ambiguous. Germline loops: CDR1 SGHRS, CDR2 YFSETQ. This CDR3 comprises 17 residues. The ends were cut back, 4 bases at V and 0 bases at J, with 16 bases in the middle.

The V gene is TRBV7-6, the J gene TRBJ1-1, with 8 bases matching TRBD1. The CDR3 is 13 amino acids. V trimming: 2 bases; J trimming: 7 bases; junction bases outside the gene matches: 3. The V gene's germline CDR1 is SGHVS and CDR2 FNYEAQ. The CDR3 nucleotides are TGTGCCAGCAGCTTACAGGGGGCGGTTGAAGCTTTCTTT. This translates into CASSLQGAVEAFF.